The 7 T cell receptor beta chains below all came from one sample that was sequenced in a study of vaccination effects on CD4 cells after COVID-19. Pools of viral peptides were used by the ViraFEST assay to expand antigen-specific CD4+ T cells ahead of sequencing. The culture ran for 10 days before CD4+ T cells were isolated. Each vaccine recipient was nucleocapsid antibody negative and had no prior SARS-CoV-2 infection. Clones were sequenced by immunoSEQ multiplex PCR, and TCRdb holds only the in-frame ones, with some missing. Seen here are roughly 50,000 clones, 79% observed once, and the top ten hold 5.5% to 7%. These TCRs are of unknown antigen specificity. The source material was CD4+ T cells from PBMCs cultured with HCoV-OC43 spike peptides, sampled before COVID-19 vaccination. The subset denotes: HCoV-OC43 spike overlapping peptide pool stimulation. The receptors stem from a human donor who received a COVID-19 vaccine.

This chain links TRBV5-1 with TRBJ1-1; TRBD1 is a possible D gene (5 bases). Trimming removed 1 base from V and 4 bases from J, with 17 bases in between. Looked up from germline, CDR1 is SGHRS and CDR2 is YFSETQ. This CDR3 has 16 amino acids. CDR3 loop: CASSLTNPMGGTEAFF. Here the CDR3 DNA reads TGCGCCAGCAGCTTGACAAACCCAATGGGGGGCACTGAAGCTTTCTTT.

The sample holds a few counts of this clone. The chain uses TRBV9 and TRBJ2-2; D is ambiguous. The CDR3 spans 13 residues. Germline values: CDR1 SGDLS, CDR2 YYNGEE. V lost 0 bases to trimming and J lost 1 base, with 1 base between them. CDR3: CASSVGNTGELFF. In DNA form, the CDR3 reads TGTGCCAGCAGCGTAGGGAACACCGGGGAGCTGTTTTTT.

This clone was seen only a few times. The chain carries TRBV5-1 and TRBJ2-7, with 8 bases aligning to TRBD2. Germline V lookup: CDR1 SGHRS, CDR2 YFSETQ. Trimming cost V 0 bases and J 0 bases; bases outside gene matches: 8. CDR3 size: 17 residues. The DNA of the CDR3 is TGCGCCAGCAGCTTGGCTCCGAGCGGGGGCAACTCCTACGAGCAGTACGTC. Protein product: CASSLAPSGGNSYEQYV.

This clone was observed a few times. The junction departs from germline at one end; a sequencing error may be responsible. The CDR3 here is CAISLTGTGNYGYTF. CDR3 coding DNA: TGTGCCATCAGTCTGACCGGGACAGGGAACTATGGCTACACCTTC. The chain links TRBV6-5 to TRBJ1-2; 9 bases agree with TRBD1. Looked up from germline, CDR1 is MNHEY and CDR2 is SVGAGI. This CDR3 contains 15 residues.

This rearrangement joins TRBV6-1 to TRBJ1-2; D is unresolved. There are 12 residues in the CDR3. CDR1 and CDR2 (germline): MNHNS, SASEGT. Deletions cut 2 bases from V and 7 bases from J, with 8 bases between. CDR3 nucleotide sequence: TGTGCCAGCAGTGAATGGGAGGGTGGCTACACCTTC. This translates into CASSEWEGGYTF.

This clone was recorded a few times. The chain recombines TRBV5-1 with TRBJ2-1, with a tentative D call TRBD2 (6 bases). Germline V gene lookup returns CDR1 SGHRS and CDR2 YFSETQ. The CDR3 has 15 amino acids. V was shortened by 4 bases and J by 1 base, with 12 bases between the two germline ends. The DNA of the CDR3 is TGCGCCAGCAGCCCGAGCGGGCAGTCCTACAATGAGCAGTTCTTC. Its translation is CASSPSGQSYNEQFF.

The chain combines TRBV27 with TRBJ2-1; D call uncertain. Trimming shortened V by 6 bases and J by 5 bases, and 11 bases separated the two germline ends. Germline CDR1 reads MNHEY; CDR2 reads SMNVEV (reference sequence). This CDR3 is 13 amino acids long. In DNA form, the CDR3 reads TGTGCCAGCAGCGGCAGGAACAACAATGAGCAGTTCTTC. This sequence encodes CASSGRNNNEQFF.